These T cell receptor beta chains were read from a single sample in a study of CD8+ T cells in alopecia areata. Using immunoSEQ multiplex PCR, the repertoire was profiled, and TCRdb retains in-frame clones only, with some absent. There are some 200,000 clones in the sample; roughly 56% occur only once, and 4% to 6% lies in the top ten. The sequenced sample was CD8+ T cells sorted from blood. Receptors were obtained from a human donor in good health. CDR3s include the opening cysteine and the closing phenylalanine or tryptophan. The D gene is left open where the match is weak. The size entry is marked missing in some rows and otherwise reads once, few, many or a size class.

J: TRBJ2-3; D: -; V: TRBV4-1; size: -; CDR3: CATTWGTEPSTDTQYF; DNA: TGCGCCACCACCTGGGGGACCGAGCCTAGCACAGATACGCAGTATTTT
J: TRBJ2-6; D: -; V: TRBV13; size: -; CDR3: CASSGGTGNVLTF; DNA: TGTGCCAGCAGCGGGGGTACAGGGAACGTCCTGACTTTC
J: TRBJ2-7; D: -; V: TRBV5-1; size: -; CDR3: CASSFLYEQYF; DNA: TGCGCCAGCAGCTTTCTGTACGAGCAGTACTTC
J: TRBJ2-7; D: -; V: TRBV13; size: -; CDR3: CASSLRGTYEQYF; DNA: TGTGCCAGCAGCTTAAGAGGGACCTACGAGCAGTACTTC
J: TRBJ2-7; D: TRBD1; V: TRBV2; size: -; CDR3: CASSEWDRGQYEQYF; DNA: TGTGCCAGCAGTGAATGGGACAGGGGGCAGTACGAGCAGTACTTC
J: TRBJ2-4; D: -; V: TRBV27; size: -; CDR3: CASPSPGNIQYF; DNA: TGTGCCAGCCCAAGTCCGGGGAACATTCAGTACTTC
J: TRBJ1-5; D: -; V: TRBV27; size: few; CDR3: CASSSSRGKNQPQHF; DNA: TGTGCCAGCAGTTCCAGCAGGGGAAAGAATCAGCCCCAGCATTTT
J: TRBJ2-7; D: TRBD2; V: TRBV6-5; size: few; CDR3: CATGSGGNYEQYF; DNA: TGTGCCACCGGTAGCGGGGGAAACTACGAGCAGTACTTC
J: TRBJ1-2; D: -; V: TRBV29-1; size: -; CDR3: CSARGTYYGYTF; DNA: TGCAGCGCCCGAGGGACATATTACGGCTACACCTTC
J: TRBJ2-1; D: -; V: TRBV7-9; size: -; CDR3: CASSLGRGEQFF; DNA: TGTGCCAGCAGCTTAGGACGGGGGGAGCAGTTCTTC
J: TRBJ1-2; D: -; V: TRBV5-4; size: -; CDR3: CASSFHGGGDGYTF; DNA: TGTGCCAGCAGCTTCCACGGGGGAGGTGATGGCTACACCTTC
J: TRBJ2-1; D: TRBD2; V: TRBV4-1; size: few; CDR3: CASSQGGGDYNEQFF; DNA: TGCGCCAGCAGCCAAGGGGGGGGAGACTACAATGAGCAGTTCTTC
J: TRBJ2-4; D: -; V: TRBV11-2; size: few; CDR3: CASSLVVGTGTKNIQYF; DNA: TGTGCCAGCAGCTTAGTGGTGGGCACGGGGACCAAAAACATTCAGTACTTC
J: TRBJ2-5; D: TRBD2; V: TRBV6-6; size: -; CDR3: CASSYGGETQYF; DNA: TGTGCCAGCAGCTACGGGGGGGAGACCCAGTACTTC
J: TRBJ1-2; D: TRBD1; V: TRBV27; size: once; CDR3: CASSFRTGGNGYTF; DNA: TGTGCCAGCAGTTTTAGGACAGGGGGCAATGGCTACACCTTC
J: TRBJ1-2; D: -; V: TRBV20-1; size: -; CDR3: CSATSGAF; DNA: TGCAGTGCGACCTCCGGGGCCTTC
J: TRBJ1-1; D: -; V: TRBV6-6; size: few; CDR3: CASDHRGARTEAFF; DNA: TGTGCCAGCGATCACCGAGGGGCGCGAACTGAAGCTTTCTTT
J: TRBJ2-1; D: -; V: TRBV5-6; size: -; CDR3: CASSSSSYNEQFF; DNA: TGTGCCAGCAGCTCTAGCTCCTACAATGAGCAGTTCTTC
J: TRBJ2-5; D: -; V: TRBV5-6; size: few; CDR3: CASSFQETQYF; DNA: TGTGCCAGCAGCTTCCAAGAGACCCAGTACTTC
J: TRBJ2-7; D: -; V: TRBV30; size: -; CDR3: CAWSPDYEQYF; DNA: TGTGCCTGGAGCCCCGACTACGAGCAGTACTTC
J: TRBJ2-2; D: -; V: TRBV11-2; size: -; CDR3: CASSLGSGELFF; DNA: TGTGCCAGCAGCTTAGGGTCCGGGGAGCTGTTTTTT
J: TRBJ2-1; D: TRBD2; V: TRBV4-2; size: -; CDR3: CASSLFAGGHNEQFF; DNA: TGTGCCAGCAGCCTCTTCGCGGGGGGCCACAATGAGCAGTTCTTC
J: TRBJ1-5; D: -; V: TRBV9; size: few; CDR3: CASSAEEQQPQHF; DNA: TGTGCCAGCAGCGCCGAGGAACAGCAGCCCCAGCATTTT
J: TRBJ1-2; D: -; V: TRBV29-1; size: -; CDR3: CSVEDLQGAGYTF; DNA: TGCAGCGTTGAAGATTTACAGGGCGCTGGCTACACCTTC
J: TRBJ1-2; D: -; V: TRBV6-5; size: once; CDR3: CASSYPRALGGGYTF; DNA: TGTGCCAGCAGTTACCCCCGGGCCTTAGGAGGCGGCTACACCTTC
J: TRBJ1-1; D: TRBD1; V: TRBV5-1; size: -; CDR3: CASSGTGRAEAFF; DNA: TGCGCCAGCAGCGGGACAGGGAGGGCTGAAGCTTTCTTT
J: TRBJ1-6; D: TRBD1; V: TRBV7-2; size: -; CDR3: CASSLISGGITLHF; DNA: TGTGCCAGCAGCTTAATATCAGGGGGAATCACCCTCCACTTT
J: TRBJ1-1; D: -; V: TRBV5-6; size: -; CDR3: CASSLMNTEAFF; DNA: TGTGCCAGCAGCTTAATGAACACTGAAGCTTTCTTT
J: TRBJ1-1; D: -; V: TRBV12-5; size: -; CDR3: CASAQTVNTEAFF; DNA: TGTGCTAGTGCCCAGACCGTCAACACTGAAGCTTTCTTT
J: TRBJ2-7; D: -; V: TRBV9; size: -; CDR3: CASSVEGQFHEQYF; DNA: TGTGCCAGCAGCGTAGAAGGACAGTTCCACGAGCAGTACTTC
J: TRBJ2-1; D: TRBD2; V: TRBV11-2; size: -; CDR3: CASSRGGPSSYNEQFF; DNA: TGTGCCAGCTCCCGGGGGGGGCCGAGCTCCTACAATGAGCAGTTCTTC
J: TRBJ2-7; D: -; V: TRBV7-2; size: -; CDR3: CASSLARDTTIF; DNA: TGTGCCAGCAGCTTAGCGCGTGACACTACGATCTTC
J: TRBJ2-3; D: TRBD2; V: TRBV27; size: -; CDR3: CASSFTSGASDTQYF; DNA: TGTGCCAGCAGTTTTACTAGCGGGGCGTCAGATACGCAGTATTTT
J: TRBJ2-7; D: TRBD1; V: TRBV5-6; size: once; CDR3: CASSLGQGPYEQYF; DNA: TGTGCCAGCAGCCTCGGACAGGGGCCCTACGAGCAGTACTTC
J: TRBJ1-2; D: -; V: TRBV20-1; size: -; CDR3: CSLNQGSTF; DNA: TGCAGTCTCAACCAAGGGAGTACCTTC
J: TRBJ2-2; D: -; V: TRBV7-6; size: -; CDR3: CASSQVAGELFF; DNA: TGTGCCAGCAGCCAAGTGGCCGGGGAGCTGTTTTTT
J: TRBJ2-3; D: -; V: TRBV7-2; size: -; CDR3: CASSLVGAGSGYF; DNA: -
J: TRBJ1-1; D: TRBD1; V: TRBV5-6; size: -; CDR3: CASTLWAGGNTEAFF; DNA: TGTGCCAGCACCCTCTGGGCAGGGGGGAACACTGAAGCTTTCTTT
J: TRBJ2-3; D: -; V: TRBV11-2; size: -; CDR3: CASSLPKGEGTDTQYF; DNA: TGTGCCAGCAGCTTACCTAAGGGAGAGGGCACAGATACGCAGTATTTT
J: TRBJ1-2; D: -; V: TRBV2; size: -; CDR3: CASSEAGINYGYTF; DNA: TGTGCCAGCAGTGAGGCGGGTATTAACTATGGCTACACCTTC
J: TRBJ2-5; D: TRBD2; V: TRBV6-5; size: -; CDR3: CATSAGGEETQYF; DNA: TGTGCCACCTCCGCGGGGGGCGAAGAGACCCAGTACTTC
J: TRBJ2-4; D: -; V: TRBV29-1; size: -; CDR3: CSVELGPGDIQYF; DNA: TGCAGCGTTGAGTTGGGTCCAGGGGACATTCAGTACTTC
J: TRBJ2-7; D: -; V: TRBV5-1; size: once; CDR3: CASSIGGAYEQYF; DNA: TGCGCCAGCAGCATAGGGGGGGCCTACGAGCAGTACTTC
J: TRBJ2-1; D: -; V: TRBV5-6; size: few; CDR3: CASWRSYNEQFF; DNA: TGTGCCAGTTGGCGCTCCTACAATGAGCAGTTCTTC
J: TRBJ2-1; D: -; V: TRBV5-6; size: -; CDR3: CASSLGGANNEQFF; DNA: TGTGCCAGCAGCTTGGGAGGGGCAAACAATGAGCAGTTCTTC
J: TRBJ2-2; D: TRBD1; V: TRBV5-1; size: -; CDR3: CASSLTGGPGELFF; DNA: TGCGCCAGCAGCTTAACAGGGGGCCCCGGGGAGCTGTTTTTT
J: TRBJ1-1; D: -; V: TRBV6-6; size: -; CDR3: CASSYAGYAEAFF; DNA: TGTGCCAGCAGTTACGCAGGGTACGCTGAAGCTTTCTTT
J: TRBJ2-3; D: TRBD1; V: TRBV29-1; size: -; CDR3: CSVVTGGIADTQYF; DNA: TGCAGCGTTGTGACAGGGGGTATCGCAGATACGCAGTATTTT
J: TRBJ2-7; D: TRBD2; V: TRBV4-1; size: -; CDR3: CASSIRTSGYEQYF; DNA: TGCGCCAGCAGCATCCGGACTAGCGGCTACGAGCAGTACTTC
J: TRBJ1-2; D: -; V: TRBV7-9; size: -; CDR3: CASSLGGNNYGYTF; DNA: TGTGCCAGCAGCTTAGGGGGCAATAACTATGGCTACACCTTC
J: TRBJ2-5; D: TRBD1; V: TRBV11-2; size: once; CDR3: CASSLGTGEETQYF; DNA: TGTGCCAGCAGCTTAGGGACAGGGGAAGAGACCCAGTACTTC
J: TRBJ2-7; D: -; V: TRBV5-1; size: few; CDR3: CASSPGGSYEQYF; DNA: TGCGCCAGCAGCCCCGGGGGATCCTACGAGCAGTACTTC
J: TRBJ1-1; D: -; V: TRBV6-4; size: -; CDR3: CASSINAGTLNTEAFF; DNA: TGTGCCAGCAGTATTAATGCCGGGACCCTAAACACTGAAGCTTTCTTT
J: TRBJ2-7; D: -; V: TRBV5-1; size: medium-sized; CDR3: CASRRSFHEQYF; DNA: TGCGCCAGCAGAAGGTCTTTCCACGAGCAGTACTTC